This is a list of T cell receptor beta chains from one sample in a study of blood T cells in healthy people across ages. One entry per CDR3 protein results from TCRdb running MiXCR on the 5' RACE reads. The data hold 1.5 million to 2 million distinct CDR3 sequences, with approximately 50% observed a single time. Sample: blood. These receptors were collected from a woman aged 40-49 years in good health. Both conserved end residues are part of each CDR3. The D gene is left open where the match is weak. The size field is filled for only some rows; it gives once, few, many or a size class.

>-|TRBV7-9|-|TRBJ2-5
TGTGCCAGCAGCTCGGACCTGGAAGAGACCCAGTACTTC
CASSSDLEETQYF
>-|TRBV27|-|TRBJ1-2
TGTGCCAGCAGCTACGGGGGCCTCCGCGGCTATGGCTACACCTTC
CASSYGGLRGYGYTF
>once|TRBV6-5|TRBD1|TRBJ1-4
TGTGCCAGCAGTTACGGGGGTAACAGGGGGCGAACGAGGGAAAAACTGTTTTTT
CASSYGGNRGRTREKLFF
>few|TRBV7-2|-|TRBJ2-7
TGTGCCAGCAGCACACAATTTGGGGGCGAGCAGTACTTC
CASSTQFGGEQYF
>-|TRBV9|-|TRBJ2-5
TGTGCCAGCAGCGTAGCTTTCAGTGAGCAGTACTTC
CASSVAFSEQYF
>-|TRBV28|-|TRBJ1-2
TGTGCCATCCAACCTAGCCCGGATGGCTACACCTTC
CAIQPSPDGYTF
>-|TRBV27|-|TRBJ2-5
TGTGCCAGCAGTTTACGCGGGGATTGGGAGACCCAGTACTTC
CASSLRGDWETQYF
>few|TRBV12-3/TRBV12-4|-|TRBJ2-3
TGTGCCAGCACCTATCTTAGGTCGGCACACACAGATACGCAGTATTTT
CASTYLRSAHTDTQYF
>few|TRBV5-4|-|TRBJ2-5
TGTGCCAGCAGCTGGGGTCAGACCCAGTACTTC
CASSWGQTQYF
>-|TRBV6-5|TRBD1|TRBJ2-3
TGTGCCAGCAGTTACTCTCCCCCGGGACAGAAAGGGGTGATCTCTAGCACAGATACGCAGTATTTT
CASSYSPPGQKGVISSTDTQYF
>-|TRBV7-2|-|TRBJ2-7
TGTGCCAGCAGCTTAGTCGGGGGAAGAAACGAGCAGTACTTC
CASSLVGGRNEQYF
>few|TRBV6-5|TRBD1|TRBJ2-1
TGTGCCAGCAGTTACGAATCCAGGGGGTACAATGAGCAGTTCTTC
CASSYESRGYNEQFF
>-|TRBV6-5|-|TRBJ2-5
TGTGCCAGCAGTTACGGGACCATGGGAGAGACCCAGTACTTC
CASSYGTMGETQYF
>few|TRBV9|TRBD1|TRBJ2-1
TGTGCCAGCAGCGTTACAGGGGTCTCCTACAATGAGCAGTTCTTC
CASSVTGVSYNEQFF
>once|TRBV5-1|-|TRBJ1-4
TGCGCCAGCAGCTTGGCCGGTACAGAAGAAAAACTGTTTTTT
CASSLAGTEEKLFF
>-|TRBV20-1|-|TRBJ1-4
TGCAGTGCTAGAGAGCCCCAAGGGATTTCGGTTGATGAAAAACTGTTTTTT
CSAREPQGISVDEKLFF
>once|TRBV27|-|TRBJ2-1
TGTGCCAGCAGTTTAATCCAGGGGAGAGATGAGCAGTTCTTC
CASSLIQGRDEQFF
>-|TRBV29-1|-|TRBJ2-3
TGCAGCGCCCGAAGGATCACAGATACGCAGTATTTT
CSARRITDTQYF
>-|TRBV4-2|-|TRBJ1-4
TGTGCCAGCAGCCGTATTGGAGATAATGAAAAACTGTTTTTT
CASSRIGDNEKLFF
>once|TRBV28|-|TRBJ1-1
TGTGCCAGCAGTCCATATTACAGGCGGTTGAACACTGAAGCTTTCTTT
CASSPYYRRLNTEAFF
>-|TRBV4-1|-|TRBJ1-2
TGCGCCAGCAGCCAAGATTCGGGGGCGCGGGGCTACACCTTC
CASSQDSGARGYTF
>-|TRBV6-2/TRBV6-3|TRBD1|TRBJ2-1
TGTGCCAGCAGACTTGACAGGGCATTCTACAATGAGCAGTTCTTC
CASRLDRAFYNEQFF
>-|TRBV5-1|TRBD1|TRBJ1-4
TGCGCCAGCAGCTTACGGGGACAGTCCCTCGGTGGGAATGAAAAACTGTTTTTT
CASSLRGQSLGGNEKLFF
>-|TRBV27|-|TRBJ2-7
TGTGCCAACAGTTTTAGGCCGGATTACTACGAGCAGTACTTC
CANSFRPDYYEQYF
>-|TRBV20-1|-|TRBJ1-2
TGCAGTGCCCCTCACCGACAGTCATATGGCTACACCTTC
CSAPHRQSYGYTF
>-|TRBV4-2|-|TRBJ2-2
TGTGCCAGCAGCCCCCCTTACGGGGTGGGTACCGGGGAGCTGTTTTTT
CASSPPYGVGTGELFF
>-|TRBV20-1|-|TRBJ1-1
TGCAGTGCTAGACGGGATCCGCTGAACACTGAAGCTTTCTTT
CSARRDPLNTEAFF
>-|TRBV6-2/TRBV6-3|TRBD2|TRBJ2-3
TGTGCCAGCAGACCCAGCGGGGGCCTCACAGATACGCAGTATTTT
CASRPSGGLTDTQYF
>-|TRBV2|TRBD2|TRBJ2-1
TGTGCCAGCAGTGGCGGCGGGGGGGTGGTCAATGAGCAGTTCTTC
CASSGGGGVVNEQFF
>-|TRBV7-2|-|TRBJ1-6
TGTGCCAGCAGCCCTGGACAAAACAATAATTCACCCCTCCACTTT
CASSPGQNNNSPLHF
>-|TRBV6-5|TRBD2|TRBJ2-3
TGTGCCAGCAGTTACGGGGGGGTCACAGCGCAGTATTTT
CASSYGGVTAQYF
>few|TRBV20-1|-|TRBJ1-2
TGCAGTGCTGTGGGACAAAGCTATAACTATGGCTACACCTTC
CSAVGQSYNYGYTF
>few|TRBV7-2|TRBD1|TRBJ2-3
TGTGCCAGCAGCGCGCGGACAGGGGTCACAGATACGCAGTATTTT
CASSARTGVTDTQYF
>-|TRBV29-1|-|TRBJ2-7
TGCAGCTACTCGGGAAATTCCTACGAGCAGTACTTC
CSYSGNSYEQYF
>few|TRBV15|TRBD2|TRBJ2-5
TGTGCCACCAGCTTACTAGCGGGGGAACCCCAAGAGACCCAGTACTTC
CATSLLAGEPQETQYF
>-|TRBV2|TRBD2|TRBJ2-4
TGTGCCAGCAGTAAAGCGGGGGCCAAAAACATTCAGTACTTC
CASSKAGAKNIQYF
>-|TRBV7-8|TRBD1|TRBJ2-1
TGTGCCAGCAGCTTAGCCCGGACAGGGGGAAACAATGAGCAGTTCTTC
CASSLARTGGNNEQFF
>few|TRBV15|TRBD1|TRBJ2-7
TGTGCCACCAGCAGAGATTGGACAGGGGGAGAGCAGTACTTC
CATSRDWTGGEQYF
>-|TRBV29-1|TRBD1|TRBJ2-1
TGCAGCGTTGAAATACCCTGGGACAGCCAAGAGACCCAGTTCTTC
CSVEIPWDSQETQFF
>-|TRBV5-1|TRBD1|TRBJ2-1
TGCGCCAGCAGCTTGGAAGGGACAGGCAAGCAGTTCTTC
CASSLEGTGKQFF
>-|TRBV20-1|TRBD2|TRBJ2-7
TGCAGTGCTATACTAGCGGGTCTCTACGAGCAGTACTTC
CSAILAGLYEQYF
>few|TRBV9|-|TRBJ2-7
TGTGCCAGCAGCGTAGCGGGGGACCCTTACGAGCAGTACTTC
CASSVAGDPYEQYF
>-|TRBV12-3/TRBV12-4|-|TRBJ2-7
TGTGCCAGCGGGGCAAGGGCCCTCTCCTACGAGCAGTACTTC
CASGARALSYEQYF
>few|TRBV7-2|-|TRBJ1-2
TGTGCCAGCAGCTTAAGTCAGGCCCATGGCTACACCTTC
CASSLSQAHGYTF
>-|TRBV3-1|-|TRBJ2-3
TGTGCCAGCAGCCAAGTCGGGTATAGGACAGATACGCAGTATTTT
CASSQVGYRTDTQYF
>-|TRBV20-1|TRBD1|TRBJ2-5
TGCAGTGCTAGCCCAGGGGGTTACCAAGAGACCCAGTACTTC
CSASPGGYQETQYF
>few|TRBV11-2|TRBD2|TRBJ2-5
TGTGCCAGCAGCTCCCAGCGGGGGGCCCTCAAAGAGACCCAGTACTTC
CASSSQRGALKETQYF
>-|TRBV29-1|-|TRBJ2-4
TGCAGCGTTGAAGAGCAGGGGGGAACGCGGCAGTACTTC
CSVEEQGGTRQYF
>-|TRBV7-2|-|TRBJ2-5
TGTGCCAGCAGCCGTCGGGGGGCGTATTTGGAGACCCAGTACTTC
CASSRRGAYLETQYF
>-|TRBV4-3|-|TRBJ1-2
TGCGCCAGCAGCCAAAGCTCGCCGGGCCAGGGGCATGGCTACACCTTC
CASSQSSPGQGHGYTF
>-|TRBV27|-|TRBJ2-7
TGTGCCAGCAAAGATAGGGGGGACCCGAGCTCCTACGAGCAGTACTTC
CASKDRGDPSSYEQYF
>-|TRBV4-3|TRBD1|TRBJ2-4
TGCGCCAGCAGCCAAGAATGGGGACAGGGGCGCATTCAGTACTTC
CASSQEWGQGRIQYF